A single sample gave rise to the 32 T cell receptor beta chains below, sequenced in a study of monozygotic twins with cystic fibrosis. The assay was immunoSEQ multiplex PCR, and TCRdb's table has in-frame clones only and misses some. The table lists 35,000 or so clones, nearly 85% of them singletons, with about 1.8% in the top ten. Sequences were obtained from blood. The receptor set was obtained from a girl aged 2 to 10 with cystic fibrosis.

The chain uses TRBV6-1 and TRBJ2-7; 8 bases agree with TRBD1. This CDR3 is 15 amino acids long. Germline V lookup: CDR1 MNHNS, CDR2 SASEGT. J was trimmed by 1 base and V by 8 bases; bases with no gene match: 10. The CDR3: CASSMWDRLSYEQYF. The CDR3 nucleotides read TGTGCCAGCTCTATGTGGGACAGGCTATCCTACGAGCAGTACTTC.

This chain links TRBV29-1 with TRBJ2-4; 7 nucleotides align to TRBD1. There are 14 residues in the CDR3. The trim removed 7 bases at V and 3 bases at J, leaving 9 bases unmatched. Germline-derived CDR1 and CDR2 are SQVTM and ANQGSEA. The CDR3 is CSAATGTLKNIQYF. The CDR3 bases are TGCAGCGCTGCGACAGGGACCCTCAAAAACATTCAGTACTTC. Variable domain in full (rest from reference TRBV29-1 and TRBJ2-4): SAVISQKPSRDICQRGTSLTIQCQVDSQVTMMFWYRQQPGQSLTLIATANQGSEATYESGFVIDKFPISRPNLTFSTLTVSNMSPEDSSIYLCSAATGTLKNIQYFGAGTRLSVL.

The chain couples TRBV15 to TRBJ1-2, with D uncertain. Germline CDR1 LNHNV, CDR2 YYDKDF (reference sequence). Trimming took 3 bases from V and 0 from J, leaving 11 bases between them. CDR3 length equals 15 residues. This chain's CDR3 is CATSSPLFTNYGYTF. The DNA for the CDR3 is TGTGCCACCAGCAGTCCTCTTTTTACTAACTATGGCTACACCTTC.

DNA for the CDR3: TGTGCCAGTAGCCGCACCAAGGGGGGGACGGCCACAGATACGCAGTATTTT. As protein: CASSRTKGGTATDTQYF. The rearrangement links TRBV19 to TRBJ2-3, with a possible D match to TRBD2 (7 bases). The germline V gene encodes CDR1 LNHDA and CDR2 SQIVND (reference sequence). CDR3 length: 17 amino acids. Trimming cost V 6 bases and J 2 bases, with 21 bases left between them.

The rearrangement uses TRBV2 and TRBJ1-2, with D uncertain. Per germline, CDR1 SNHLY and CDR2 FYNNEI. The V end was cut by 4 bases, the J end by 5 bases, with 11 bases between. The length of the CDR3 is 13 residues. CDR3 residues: CASSVSATYGYTF. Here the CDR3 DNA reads TGTGCCAGCAGTGTCTCAGCAACGTATGGCTACACCTTC. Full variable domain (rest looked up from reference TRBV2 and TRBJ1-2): EPEVTQTPSHQVTQMGQEVILRCVPISNHLYFYWYRQILGQKVEFLVSFYNNEISEKSEIFDDQFSVERPDGSNFTLKIRSTKLEDSAMYFCASSVSATYGYTFGSGTRLTVV.

The CDR3 loop is CASSPLRDNEQFF. The CDR3 coding sequence is TGTGCCAGCAGCCCTCTGAGGGACAATGAGCAGTTCTTC. V is TRBV7-6 and J is TRBJ2-1, with a weak D call TRBD2 (5 bases). The V and J ends lost 5 bases and 5 bases respectively, with 10 bases between them. CDR3 size: 13 residues. From germline, CDR1 is SGHVS and CDR2 FNYEAQ.

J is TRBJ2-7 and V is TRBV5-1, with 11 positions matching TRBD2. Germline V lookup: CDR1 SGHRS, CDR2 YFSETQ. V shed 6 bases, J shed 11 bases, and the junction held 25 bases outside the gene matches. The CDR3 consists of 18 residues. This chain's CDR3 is CASTYVRASGGQSPPKYF. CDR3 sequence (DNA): TGCGCCAGCACGTACGTGCGGGCTAGCGGGGGGCAGTCCCCGCCTAAGTACTTC.

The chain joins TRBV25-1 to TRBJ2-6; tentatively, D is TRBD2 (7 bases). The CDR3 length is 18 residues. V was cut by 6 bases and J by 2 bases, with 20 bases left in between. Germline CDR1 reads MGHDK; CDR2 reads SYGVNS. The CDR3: CASSTRRGGGPGANVLTF. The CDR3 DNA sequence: TGTGCCAGCAGCACAAGGAGGGGGGGCGGCCCTGGGGCCAACGTCCTGACTTTC.

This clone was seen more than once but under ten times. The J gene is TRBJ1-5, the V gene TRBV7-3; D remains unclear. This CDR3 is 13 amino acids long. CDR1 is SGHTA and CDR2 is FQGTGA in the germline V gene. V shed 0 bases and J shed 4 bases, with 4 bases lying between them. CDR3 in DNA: TGTGCCAGCAGCTTAACATGGAATCAGCCCCAGCATTTT. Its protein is CASSLTWNQPQHF.

In DNA form, the CDR3 reads TGTGCCAGCAGTTACGAGTGGGCAGGGGCTGAAAAACTGTTTTTT. Encoded protein: CASSYEWAGAEKLFF. This chain joins TRBV6-5 and TRBJ1-4, with a tentative D call TRBD1 (6 bases). CDR3 length: 15 amino acids. Trimming took off 2 bases at V and 7 bases at J, with 14 bases between the two ends. Germline loops: CDR1 MNHEY, CDR2 SVGAGI.

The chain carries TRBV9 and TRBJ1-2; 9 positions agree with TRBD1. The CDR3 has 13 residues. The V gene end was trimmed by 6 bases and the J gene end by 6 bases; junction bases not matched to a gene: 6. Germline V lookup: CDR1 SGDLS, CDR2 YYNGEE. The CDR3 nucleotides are TGTGCCAGCACGGGTCGGACAGGGGATGGCTACACCTTC. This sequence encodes CASTGRTGDGYTF.

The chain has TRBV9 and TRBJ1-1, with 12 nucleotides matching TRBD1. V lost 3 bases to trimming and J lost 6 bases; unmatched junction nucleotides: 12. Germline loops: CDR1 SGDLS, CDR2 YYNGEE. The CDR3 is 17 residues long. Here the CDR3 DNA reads TGTGCCAGCAGCGCTTTTACGGGACAGGGGGCGCGCGCTGAAGCTTTCTTT. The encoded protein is CASSAFTGQGARAEAFF.

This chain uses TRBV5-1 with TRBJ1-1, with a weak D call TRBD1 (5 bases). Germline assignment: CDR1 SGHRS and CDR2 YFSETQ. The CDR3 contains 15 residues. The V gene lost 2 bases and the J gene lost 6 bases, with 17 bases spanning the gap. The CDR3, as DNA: TGCGCCAGCAGCTTTCAGGACACCGGGGCAGCTGAAGCTTTCTTT. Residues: CASSFQDTGAAEAFF.

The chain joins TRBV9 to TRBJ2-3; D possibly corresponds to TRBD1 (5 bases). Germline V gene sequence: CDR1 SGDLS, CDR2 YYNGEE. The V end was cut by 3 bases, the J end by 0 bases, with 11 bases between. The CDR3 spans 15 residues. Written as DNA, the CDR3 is TGTGCCAGCAGCGGGACAAATCCTAGCACAGATACGCAGTATTTT. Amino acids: CASSGTNPSTDTQYF.

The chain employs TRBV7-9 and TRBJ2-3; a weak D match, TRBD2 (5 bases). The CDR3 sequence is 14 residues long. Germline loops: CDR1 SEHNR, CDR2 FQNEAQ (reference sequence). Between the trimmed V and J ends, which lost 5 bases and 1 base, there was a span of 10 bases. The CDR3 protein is CASSRAGGTDTQYF. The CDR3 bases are TGTGCCAGCAGCCGGGCCGGGGGCACAGATACGCAGTATTTT.

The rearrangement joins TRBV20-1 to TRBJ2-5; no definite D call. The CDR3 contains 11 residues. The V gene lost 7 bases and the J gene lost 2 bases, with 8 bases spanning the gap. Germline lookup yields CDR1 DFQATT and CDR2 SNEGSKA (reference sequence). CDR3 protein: CSGGRQETQYF. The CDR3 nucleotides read TGCAGTGGAGGCCGACAAGAGACCCAGTACTTC.

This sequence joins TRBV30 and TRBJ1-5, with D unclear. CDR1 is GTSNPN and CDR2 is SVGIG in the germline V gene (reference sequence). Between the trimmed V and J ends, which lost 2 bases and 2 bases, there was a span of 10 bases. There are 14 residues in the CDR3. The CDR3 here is CAWSQARGNQPQHF. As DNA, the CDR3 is TGTGCCTGGAGTCAGGCCCGCGGCAATCAGCCCCAGCATTTT.

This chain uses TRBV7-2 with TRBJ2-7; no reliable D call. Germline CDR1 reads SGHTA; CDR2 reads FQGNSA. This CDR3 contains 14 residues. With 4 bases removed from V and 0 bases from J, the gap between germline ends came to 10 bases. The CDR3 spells CASSSGRTSYEQYF. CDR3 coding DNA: TGTGCCAGCAGCTCTGGACGGACCTCCTACGAGCAGTACTTC.

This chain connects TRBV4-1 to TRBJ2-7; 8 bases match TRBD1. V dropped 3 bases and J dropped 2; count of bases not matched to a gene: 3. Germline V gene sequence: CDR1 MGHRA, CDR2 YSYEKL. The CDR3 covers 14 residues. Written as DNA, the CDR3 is TGCGCCAGCAGCCACGCACAGGGGGCCTACGAGCAGTACTTC. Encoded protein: CASSHAQGAYEQYF.

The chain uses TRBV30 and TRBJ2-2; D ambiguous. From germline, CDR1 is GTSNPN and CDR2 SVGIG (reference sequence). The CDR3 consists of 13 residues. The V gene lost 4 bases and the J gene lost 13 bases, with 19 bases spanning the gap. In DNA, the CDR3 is TGTGCCTGGAAGGGTCACAGCGCTTTTTCGCTGTTTTTT. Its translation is CAWKGHSAFSLFF.

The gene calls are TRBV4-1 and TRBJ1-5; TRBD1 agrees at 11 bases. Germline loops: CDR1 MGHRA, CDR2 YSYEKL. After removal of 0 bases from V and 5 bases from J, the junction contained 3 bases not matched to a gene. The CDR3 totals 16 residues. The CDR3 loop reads CASSQEGTGGYQPQHF. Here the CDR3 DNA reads TGCGCCAGCAGCCAAGAGGGGACAGGGGGATATCAGCCCCAGCATTTT.

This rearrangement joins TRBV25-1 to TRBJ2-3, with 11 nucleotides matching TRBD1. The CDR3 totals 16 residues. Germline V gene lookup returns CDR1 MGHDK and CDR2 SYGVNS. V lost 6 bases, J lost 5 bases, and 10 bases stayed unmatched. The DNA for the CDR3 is TGTGCCAGCAGCGGCAGGGACAGGGGGATAAGAGATACGCAGTATTTT. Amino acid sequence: CASSGRDRGIRDTQYF. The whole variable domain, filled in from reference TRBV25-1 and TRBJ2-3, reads EADIYQTPRYLVIGTGKKITLECSQTMGHDKMYWYQQDPGMELHLIHYSYGVNSTEKGDLSSESTVSRIRTEHFPLTLESARPSHTSQYLCASSGRDRGIRDTQYFGPGTRLTVL.

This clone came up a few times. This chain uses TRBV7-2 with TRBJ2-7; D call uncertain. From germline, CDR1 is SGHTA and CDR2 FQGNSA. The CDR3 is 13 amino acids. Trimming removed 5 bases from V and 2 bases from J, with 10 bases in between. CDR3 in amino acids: CASSRTLTYEQYF. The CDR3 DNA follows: TGTGCCAGCAGCCGGACCTTGACCTACGAGCAGTACTTC.

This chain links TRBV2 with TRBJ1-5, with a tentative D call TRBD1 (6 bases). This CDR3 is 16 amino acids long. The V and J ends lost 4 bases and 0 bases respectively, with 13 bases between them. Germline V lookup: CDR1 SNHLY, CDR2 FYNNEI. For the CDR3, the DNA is TGTGCCAGCAGTGGAACAGGGCCTTATAGCAATCAGCCCCAGCATTTT. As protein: CASSGTGPYSNQPQHF.

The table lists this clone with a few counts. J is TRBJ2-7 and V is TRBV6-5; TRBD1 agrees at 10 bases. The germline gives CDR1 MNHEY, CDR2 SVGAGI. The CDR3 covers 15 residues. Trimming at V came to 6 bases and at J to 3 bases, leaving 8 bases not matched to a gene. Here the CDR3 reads CASRAQTGGYYEQYF. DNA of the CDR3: TGTGCCAGCAGAGCACAGACAGGGGGCTACTACGAGCAGTACTTC.

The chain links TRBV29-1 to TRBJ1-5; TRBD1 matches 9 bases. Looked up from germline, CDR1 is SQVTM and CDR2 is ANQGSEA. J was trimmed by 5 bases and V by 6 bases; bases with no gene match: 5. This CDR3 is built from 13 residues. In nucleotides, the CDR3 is TGCAGCGTGGGGACAGGGCCTCATCAGCCCCAGCATTTT. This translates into CSVGTGPHQPQHF. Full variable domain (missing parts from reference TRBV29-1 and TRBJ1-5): SAVISQKPSRDICQRGTSLTIQCQVDSQVTMMFWYRQQPGQSLTLIATANQGSEATYESGFVIDKFPISRPNLTFSTLTVSNMSPEDSSIYLCSVGTGPHQPQHFGDGTRLSIL.

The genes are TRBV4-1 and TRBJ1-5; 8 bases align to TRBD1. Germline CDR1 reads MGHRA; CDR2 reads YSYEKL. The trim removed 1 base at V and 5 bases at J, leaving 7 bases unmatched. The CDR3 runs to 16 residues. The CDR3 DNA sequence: TGCGCCAGCAGCCAAGGTATAGGACAGGGACATCAGCCCCAGCATTTT. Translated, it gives CASSQGIGQGHQPQHF.

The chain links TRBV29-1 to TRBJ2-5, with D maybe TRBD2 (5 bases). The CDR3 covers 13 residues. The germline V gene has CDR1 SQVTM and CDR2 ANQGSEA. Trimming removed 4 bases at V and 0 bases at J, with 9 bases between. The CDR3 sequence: CSVAGLNQETQYF. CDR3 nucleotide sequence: TGCAGCGTTGCCGGACTGAACCAAGAGACCCAGTACTTC.

The CDR3 spells CASSIKSRGLMNTEAFF. In nucleotides, the CDR3 is TGTGCCAGTAGTATTAAGTCGCGGGGGCTCATGAACACTGAAGCTTTCTTT. The chain uses TRBV19 and TRBJ1-1, with TRBD1 as a possible D gene (6 bases). The germline V and J ends were trimmed by 3 bases and 0 bases, with 17 bases remaining between them. The CDR3 length is 17 residues. Germline V gene data show CDR1 as LNHDA and CDR2 as SQIVND (reference sequence).

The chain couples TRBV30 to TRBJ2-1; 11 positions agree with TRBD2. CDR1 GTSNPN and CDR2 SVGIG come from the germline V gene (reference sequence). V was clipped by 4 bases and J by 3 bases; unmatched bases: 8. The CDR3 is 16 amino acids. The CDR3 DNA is TGTGCCTGGACGCCCATTCTAGCGGGGGGCTACAATGAGCAGTTCTTC. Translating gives CAWTPILAGGYNEQFF.

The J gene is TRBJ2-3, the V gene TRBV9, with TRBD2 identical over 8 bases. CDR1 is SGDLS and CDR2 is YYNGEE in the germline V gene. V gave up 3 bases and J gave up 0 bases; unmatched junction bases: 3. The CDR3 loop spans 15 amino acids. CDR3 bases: TGTGCCAGCAGCGCGGGGGGGCCTAGCACAGATACGCAGTATTTT. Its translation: CASSAGGPSTDTQYF.

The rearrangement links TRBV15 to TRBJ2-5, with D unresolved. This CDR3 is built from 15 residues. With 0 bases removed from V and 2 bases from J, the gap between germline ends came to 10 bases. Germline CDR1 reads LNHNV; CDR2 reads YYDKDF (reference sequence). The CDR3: CATSRDRAEQETQYF. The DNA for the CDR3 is TGTGCCACCAGCAGAGATCGGGCAGAACAAGAGACCCAGTACTTC.